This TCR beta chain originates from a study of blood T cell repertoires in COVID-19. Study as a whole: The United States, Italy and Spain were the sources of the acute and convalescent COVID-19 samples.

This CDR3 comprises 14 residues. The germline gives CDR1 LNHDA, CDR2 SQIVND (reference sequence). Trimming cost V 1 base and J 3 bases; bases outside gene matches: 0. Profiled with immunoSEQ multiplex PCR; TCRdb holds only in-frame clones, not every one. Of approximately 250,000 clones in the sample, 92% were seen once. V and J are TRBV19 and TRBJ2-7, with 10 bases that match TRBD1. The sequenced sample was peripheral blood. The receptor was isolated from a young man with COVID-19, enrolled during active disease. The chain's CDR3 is CASSIGDRGYEQYF. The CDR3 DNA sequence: TGTGCCAGTAGTATAGGGGACAGGGGCTACGAGCAGTACTTC.